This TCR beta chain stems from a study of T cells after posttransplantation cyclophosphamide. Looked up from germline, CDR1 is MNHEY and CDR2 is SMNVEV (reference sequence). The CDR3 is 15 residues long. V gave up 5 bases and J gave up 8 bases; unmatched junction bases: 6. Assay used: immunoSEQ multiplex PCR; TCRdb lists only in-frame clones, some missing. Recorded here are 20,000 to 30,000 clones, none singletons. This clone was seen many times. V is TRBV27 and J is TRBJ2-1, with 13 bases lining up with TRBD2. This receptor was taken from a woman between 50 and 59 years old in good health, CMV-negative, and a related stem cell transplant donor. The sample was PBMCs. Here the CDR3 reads CASSTGTSGADEQFF. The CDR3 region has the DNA TGTGCCAGCAGTACCGGGACTAGCGGGGCTGATGAGCAGTTCTTC.